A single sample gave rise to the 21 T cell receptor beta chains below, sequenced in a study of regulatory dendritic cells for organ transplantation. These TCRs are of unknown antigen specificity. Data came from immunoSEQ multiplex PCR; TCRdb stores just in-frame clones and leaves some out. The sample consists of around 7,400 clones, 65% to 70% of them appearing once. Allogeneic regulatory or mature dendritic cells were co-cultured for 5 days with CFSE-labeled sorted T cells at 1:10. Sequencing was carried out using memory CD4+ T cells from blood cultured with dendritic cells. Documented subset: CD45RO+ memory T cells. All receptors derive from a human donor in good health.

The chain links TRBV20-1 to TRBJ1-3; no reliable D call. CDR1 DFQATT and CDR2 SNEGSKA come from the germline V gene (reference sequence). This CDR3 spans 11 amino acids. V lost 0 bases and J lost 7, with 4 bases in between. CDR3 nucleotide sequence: TGCAGTGCTAGAGATCCGAACACCATATATTTT. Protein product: CSARDPNTIYF.

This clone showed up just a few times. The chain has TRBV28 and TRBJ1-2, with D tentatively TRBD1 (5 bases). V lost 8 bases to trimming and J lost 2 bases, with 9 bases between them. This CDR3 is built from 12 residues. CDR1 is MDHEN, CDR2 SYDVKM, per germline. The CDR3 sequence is CASRDWNYGYTF. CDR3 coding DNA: TGTGCCAGCCGGGACTGGAACTATGGCTACACCTTC.

The CDR3 coding sequence is TGTGCCAGCTCACCAGTCGAGGGCTCTGGAAACACCATATATTTT. As protein: CASSPVEGSGNTIYF. J is TRBJ1-3 and V is TRBV18; no definite D call. The CDR3 runs to 15 residues. V shed 2 bases and J shed 0 bases, with 8 bases lying between them. From germline, CDR1 is KGHSH and CDR2 LQKENI.

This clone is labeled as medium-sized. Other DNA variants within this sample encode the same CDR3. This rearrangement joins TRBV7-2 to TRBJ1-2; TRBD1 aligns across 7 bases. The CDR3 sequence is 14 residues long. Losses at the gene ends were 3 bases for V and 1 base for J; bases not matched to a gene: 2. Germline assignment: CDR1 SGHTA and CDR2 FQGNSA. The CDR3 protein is CASSLDRNNYGYTF. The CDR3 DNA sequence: TGTGCCAGCAGCTTGGACAGGAATAACTATGGCTACACCTTC.

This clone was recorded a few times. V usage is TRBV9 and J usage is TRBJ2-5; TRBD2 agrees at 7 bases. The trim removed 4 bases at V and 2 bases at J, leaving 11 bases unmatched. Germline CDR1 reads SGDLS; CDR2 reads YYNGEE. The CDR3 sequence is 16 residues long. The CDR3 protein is CASSKRPSGGQETQYF. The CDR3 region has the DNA TGTGCCAGCAGCAAGAGACCTTCCGGGGGGCAAGAGACCCAGTACTTC.

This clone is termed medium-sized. The CDR3 is CASSYGGAAGNTIYF. The CDR3 DNA sequence: TGTGCCAGCAGTTATGGGGGGGCAGCTGGAAACACCATATATTTT. This rearrangement joins TRBV6-5 to TRBJ1-3; tentative D call: TRBD1 (6 bases). Germline values: CDR1 MNHEY, CDR2 SVGAGI. The CDR3 extends over 15 amino acids. The germline V and J ends were trimmed by 3 bases and 2 bases, with 11 bases remaining between them.

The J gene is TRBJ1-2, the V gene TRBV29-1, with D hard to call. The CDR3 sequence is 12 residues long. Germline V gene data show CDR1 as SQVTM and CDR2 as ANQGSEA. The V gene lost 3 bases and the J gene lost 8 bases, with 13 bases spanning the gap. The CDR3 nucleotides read TGCAGCGTTGAGTCGAACAGCCTGGGCTACACCTTC. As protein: CSVESNSLGYTF.

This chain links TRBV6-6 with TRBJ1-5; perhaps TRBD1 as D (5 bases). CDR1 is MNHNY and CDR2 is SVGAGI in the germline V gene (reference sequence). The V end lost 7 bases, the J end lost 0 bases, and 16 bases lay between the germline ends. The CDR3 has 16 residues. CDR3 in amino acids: CASTIGGGSSNQPQHF. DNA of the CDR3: TGTGCCAGCACCATAGGCGGGGGTAGTAGCAATCAGCCCCAGCATTTT.

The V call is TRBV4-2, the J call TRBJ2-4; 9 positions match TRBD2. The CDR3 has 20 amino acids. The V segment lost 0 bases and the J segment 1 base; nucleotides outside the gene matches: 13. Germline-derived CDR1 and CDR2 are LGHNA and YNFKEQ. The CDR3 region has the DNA TGTGCCAGCAGCCAAGAGGTCCGAACTAGCGGGCCCCCGGCCAAAAACATTCAGTACTTC. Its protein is CASSQEVRTSGPPAKNIQYF.

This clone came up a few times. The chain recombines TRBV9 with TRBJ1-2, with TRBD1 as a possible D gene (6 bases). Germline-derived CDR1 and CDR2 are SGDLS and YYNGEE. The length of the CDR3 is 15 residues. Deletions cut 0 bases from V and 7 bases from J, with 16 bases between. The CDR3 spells CASSVAMDSLGGYTF. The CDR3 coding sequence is TGTGCCAGCAGCGTAGCTATGGACAGTCTGGGTGGCTACACCTTC. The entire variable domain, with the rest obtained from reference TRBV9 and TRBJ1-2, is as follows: DSGVTQTPKHLITATGQRVTLRCSPRSGDLSVYWYQQSLDQGLQFLIQYYNGEERAKGNILERFSAQQFPDLHSELNLSSLELGDSALYFCASSVAMDSLGGYTFGSGTRLTVV.

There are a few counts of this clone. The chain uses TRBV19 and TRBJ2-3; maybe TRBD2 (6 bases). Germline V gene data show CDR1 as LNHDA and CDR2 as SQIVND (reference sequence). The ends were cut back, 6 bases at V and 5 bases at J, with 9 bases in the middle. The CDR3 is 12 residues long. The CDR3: CASSDGRDTQYF. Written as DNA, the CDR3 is TGTGCCAGTAGCGACGGGAGAGATACGCAGTATTTT.

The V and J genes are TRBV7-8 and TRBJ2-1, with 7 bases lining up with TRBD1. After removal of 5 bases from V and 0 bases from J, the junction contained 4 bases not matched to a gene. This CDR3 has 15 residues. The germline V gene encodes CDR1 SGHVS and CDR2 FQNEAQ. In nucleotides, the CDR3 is TGTGCCAGCAGCCTCCGGGACAGCTCCTACAATGAGCAGTTCTTC. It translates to CASSLRDSSYNEQFF.

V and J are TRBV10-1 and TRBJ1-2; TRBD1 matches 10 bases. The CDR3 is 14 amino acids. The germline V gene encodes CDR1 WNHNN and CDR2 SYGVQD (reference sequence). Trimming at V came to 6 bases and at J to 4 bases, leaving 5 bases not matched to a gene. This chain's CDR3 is CASRTWTGGYGYTF. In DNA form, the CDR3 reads TGCGCCAGCAGGACCTGGACAGGGGGCTATGGCTACACCTTC.

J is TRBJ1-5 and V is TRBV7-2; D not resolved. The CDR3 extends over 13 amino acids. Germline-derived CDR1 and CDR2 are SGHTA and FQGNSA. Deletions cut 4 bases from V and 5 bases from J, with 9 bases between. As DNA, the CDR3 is TGTGCCAGCAGCTCTACAGCCGATCAGCCCCAGCATTTT. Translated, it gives CASSSTADQPQHF.

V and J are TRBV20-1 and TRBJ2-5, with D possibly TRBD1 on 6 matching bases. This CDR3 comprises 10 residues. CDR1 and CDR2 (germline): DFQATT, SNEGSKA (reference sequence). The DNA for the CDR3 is TGCAGCACAGGGCGGGAGACCCAGTACTTC. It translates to CSTGRETQYF.

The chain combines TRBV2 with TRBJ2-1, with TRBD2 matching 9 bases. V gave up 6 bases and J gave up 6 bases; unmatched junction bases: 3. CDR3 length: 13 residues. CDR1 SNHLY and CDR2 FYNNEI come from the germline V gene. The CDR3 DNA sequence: TGTGCCAGCAGGGGACTAGCCCTCAATGAGCAGTTCTTC. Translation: CASRGLALNEQFF.

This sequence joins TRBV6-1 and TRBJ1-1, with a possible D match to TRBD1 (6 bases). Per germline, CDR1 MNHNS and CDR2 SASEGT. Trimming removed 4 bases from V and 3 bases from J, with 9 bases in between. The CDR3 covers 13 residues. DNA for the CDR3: TGTGCCAGCAGTGGACAGGAGGACACTGAAGCTTTCTTT. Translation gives CASSGQEDTEAFF.

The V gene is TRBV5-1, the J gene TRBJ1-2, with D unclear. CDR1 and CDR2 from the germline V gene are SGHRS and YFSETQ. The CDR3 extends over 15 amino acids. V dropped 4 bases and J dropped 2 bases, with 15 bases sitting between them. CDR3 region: CASSPTPGGNYGYTF. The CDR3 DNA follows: TGCGCCAGCAGCCCTACTCCGGGCGGGAACTATGGCTACACCTTC.

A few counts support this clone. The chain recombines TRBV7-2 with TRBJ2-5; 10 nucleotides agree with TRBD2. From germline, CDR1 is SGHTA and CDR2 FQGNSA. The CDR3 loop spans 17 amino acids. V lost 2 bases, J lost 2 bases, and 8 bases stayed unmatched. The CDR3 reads CASSLSPSGGPQETQYF. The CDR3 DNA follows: TGTGCCAGCAGCTTAAGTCCTAGCGGGGGCCCTCAAGAGACCCAGTACTTC.

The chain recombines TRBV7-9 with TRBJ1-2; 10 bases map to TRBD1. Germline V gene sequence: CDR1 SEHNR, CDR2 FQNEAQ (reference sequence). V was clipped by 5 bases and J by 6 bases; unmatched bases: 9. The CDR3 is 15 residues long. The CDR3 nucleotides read TGTGCCAGCAGCCCGGGACAGGGGAAAGGGGATGGCTACACCTTC. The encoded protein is CASSPGQGKGDGYTF.

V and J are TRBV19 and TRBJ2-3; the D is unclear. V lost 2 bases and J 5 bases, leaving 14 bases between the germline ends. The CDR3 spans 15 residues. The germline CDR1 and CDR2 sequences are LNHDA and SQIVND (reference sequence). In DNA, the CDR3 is TGTGCCAGTAGTATACTCCCTCCATATAGAGATACGCAGTATTTT. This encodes CASSILPPYRDTQYF.